Below are 4 T cell receptor beta chains sequenced from a single sample in a study of shared clonotypes between healthy human individuals (dated by TCRdb to between 2020 and 2021). Libraries were prepared through the immunoSEQ multiplex PCR assay. Sourced from immuneACCESS, this table was stored by TCRdb with only in-frame sequences that have V and J called. A share of the clones is absent; for the studies checked, an unresolved V gene accounts for under half, and the remainder has no known explanation. This sample holds approximately 250,000 clones; approximately 65% were observed only once. Around 10% of the sample goes to the ten largest clones. The sequenced sample was memory CD4+ T cells sorted from blood. This specimen's cell subset or site label, interpreted: CD45RA-negative fraction. Source of these receptors: a man in his thirties or forties in good health.

The chain employs TRBV5-4 and TRBJ2-2, with 9 bases aligning to TRBD1. The CDR3 sequence is 15 residues long. Germline assignment: CDR1 SGHNT and CDR2 YYREEE (reference sequence). J lost 6 bases, V lost 4 bases, and 7 bases had no gene match. CDR3 DNA sequence: TGTGCCAGCAGCCCGGGACAGGGCGTACCCGGGGAGCTGTTTTTT. It encodes CASSPGQGVPGELFF. Variable domain in full (rest from reference TRBV5-4 and TRBJ2-2): ETGVTQSPTHLIKTRGQQVTLRCSSQSGHNTVSWYQQALGQGPQFIFQYYREEENGRGNFPPRFSGLQFPNYSSELNVNALELDDSALYLCASSPGQGVPGELFFGEGSRLTVL.

The rearrangement links TRBV4-3 to TRBJ2-7; 8 bases map to TRBD2. The CDR3 is 17 amino acids. CDR1 and CDR2 (germline): LGHNA, YSLEER. The trim removed 1 base at V and 0 bases at J, leaving 8 bases unmatched. The CDR3 bases are TGCGCCAGCAGCCAAGGGGCGGGAGGCCGAAGCTCCTACGAGCAGTACTTC. It encodes CASSQGAGGRSSYEQYF.

V is TRBV6-1 and J is TRBJ2-7, with 7 bases aligning to TRBD2. CDR1 and CDR2 (germline): MNHNS, SASEGT. The CDR3 is 12 residues long. V shed 11 bases, J shed 1 base, and the junction held 5 bases outside the gene matches. DNA of the CDR3: TGTGCCTCGGGGGGACGTTCCTACGAGCAGTACTTC. Translating gives CASGGRSYEQYF.

This clone turned up a few times. J is TRBJ2-1 and V is TRBV2, with D perhaps assigned TRBD1 or TRBD2 (5 bases each). This CDR3 region has 13 residues. With 6 bases removed from V and 12 bases from J, the gap between germline ends came to 18 bases. Germline values: CDR1 SNHLY, CDR2 FYNNEI. CDR3 residues: CASSPGTAFGQFF. In nucleotides, the CDR3 is TGTGCCAGCAGCCCTGGGACGGCCTTTGGGCAGTTCTTC. Drawing the rest from reference TRBV2 and TRBJ2-1, the complete variable domain is EPEVTQTPSHQVTQMGQEVILRCVPISNHLYFYWYRQILGQKVEFLVSFYNNEISEKSEIFDDQFSVERPDGSNFTLKIRSTKLEDSAMYFCASSPGTAFGQFFGPGTRLTVL.